The 30 T cell receptor beta chains listed next were all sequenced from one sample in a study of CD8 T cells in Susac syndrome. Reverse transcription of about 0.5 to 1 ug RNA used random hexamers. TCRdb ran MiXCR on the immunoSEQ multiplex PCR reads and lists one entry per CDR3 protein. The table records hundreds of thousands of distinct CDR3 sequences, approximately 95% of them present only once. Sample: CD4+ T cells from PBMCs. These receptors all stem from a human donor with multiple sclerosis.

The chain links TRBV10-3 to TRBJ1-5; the match to TRBD1 covers 9 bases. Trimming cost V 8 bases and J 7 bases; bases outside gene matches: 6. The CDR3 length is 13 residues. The germline V gene encodes CDR1 ENHRY and CDR2 SYGVKD. The CDR3, as DNA: TGTGCCATCGGCCGGGACAGGGCGCAGCCCCAGCATTTT. Translation: CAIGRDRAQPQHF.

The J gene is TRBJ2-2, the V gene TRBV29-1, with a weak D call TRBD1 (6 bases). Per the germline V gene, CDR1 is SQVTM and CDR2 is ANQGSEA. V dropped 3 bases and J dropped 0 bases, with 14 bases sitting between them. The CDR3 is 16 residues long. CDR3 sequence: CSVDGARGTNTGELFF. The CDR3 bases are TGCAGCGTTGATGGCGCTAGGGGGACGAACACCGGGGAGCTGTTTTTT.

This clonotype has just one count. V gene TRBV5-1 combines with J gene TRBJ1-1, with TRBD1 matching 7 bases. CDR3 length equals 15 residues. V lost 4 bases, J lost 4 bases, and 10 bases stayed unmatched. Germline V gene data show CDR1 as SGHRS and CDR2 as YFSETQ. CDR3 sequence reads: CASSAGGTAGTEAFF. The CDR3 nucleotides are TGCGCCAGCAGCGCCGGCGGGACAGCGGGCACTGAAGCTTTCTTT. The variable domain in full, with the rest retrieved from reference TRBV5-1 and TRBJ1-1, is KAGVTQTPRYLIKTRGQQVTLSCSPISGHRSVSWYQQTPGQGLQFLFEYFSETQRNKGNFPGRFSGRQFSNSRSEMNVSTLELGDSALYLCASSAGGTAGTEAFFGQGTRLTVV.

CDR3 in DNA: TGCAGCGTTGCTGGGGAAGGCACTGAAGCTTTCTTT. Protein: CSVAGEGTEAFF. The chain uses TRBV29-1 and TRBJ1-1; D unclear. The CDR3 consists of 12 residues. Germline CDR1 is SQVTM and CDR2 is ANQGSEA. V lost 4 bases to trimming and J lost 4 bases, with 10 bases between them.

The genes are TRBV2 and TRBJ2-1; 9 bases align to TRBD1. Germline CDR1 reads SNHLY; CDR2 reads FYNNEI. The CDR3 is 13 residues long. V trimming: 8 bases; J trimming: 9 bases; junction bases outside the gene matches: 8. The CDR3 protein is CASSGQGLGEQFF. The DNA for the CDR3 is TGTGCCAGCTCTGGACAGGGGCTGGGTGAGCAGTTCTTC.

V and J are TRBV19 and TRBJ2-5; D is undetermined. The CDR3 loop spans 13 amino acids. Trimming left V 7 bases short and J 2 bases short, with 11 bases between. Germline loops: CDR1 LNHDA, CDR2 SQIVND (reference sequence). The CDR3 loop reads CASNQVGQETQYF. The CDR3 region has the DNA TGTGCCAGTAATCAGGTTGGGCAAGAGACCCAGTACTTC.

This clonotype was detected a few times. This rearrangement joins TRBV12-3 or TRBV12-4 to TRBJ1-5; no clear D gene. Trimming stripped 3 bases from V and 7 bases from J, with 4 bases between. The CDR3 is made up of 11 amino acids. DNA of the CDR3: TGTGCCAGCAGTTTGAACCAGCCCCAGCATTTT. Protein product: CASSLNQPQHF.

The V and J genes are TRBV2 and TRBJ2-7, with D unresolved. The CDR3 spans 14 residues. V lost 8 bases to trimming and J lost 0 bases, with 14 bases between them. Per germline, CDR1 SNHLY and CDR2 FYNNEI. CDR3 loop: CASCPASGSYEQYF. The DNA of the CDR3 is TGTGCCAGCTGTCCCGCGAGTGGCTCCTACGAGCAGTACTTC.

The CDR3 DNA reads as TGTGCCAGTAGTGCCCGACAGGGGAGGGTAGAAGGCTACACCTTC. Residues: CASSARQGRVEGYTF. The chain joins TRBV19 to TRBJ1-2; 8 bases fit TRBD1. The CDR3 runs to 15 residues. Germline CDR1 is LNHDA and CDR2 is SQIVND (reference sequence). V shed 5 bases and J 8 bases; nucleotides not matched to a gene: 13.

This clonotype was observed once. The chain links TRBV3-1 to TRBJ2-1; no firm D call. This CDR3 has 12 residues. Trimming shortened V by 3 bases and J by 8 bases, and 8 bases separated the two germline ends. CDR1 and CDR2 (germline): LGHDT, YNNKEL (reference sequence). CDR3 nucleotide sequence: TGTGCCAGCAGCCAGTCGAGTTATGAGCAGTTCTTC. It yields the protein CASSQSSYEQFF.

The chain has TRBV10-3 and TRBJ1-2; the D is unclear. The CDR3 consists of 14 residues. Germline CDR1 reads ENHRY; CDR2 reads SYGVKD. V lost 4 bases and J 2 bases, leaving 11 bases between the germline ends. CDR3 in amino acids: CAISGGGENYGYTF. The CDR3 coding sequence is TGTGCCATCAGTGGCGGTGGAGAGAACTATGGCTACACCTTC.

The chain carries TRBV12-3 or TRBV12-4 and TRBJ1-2; maybe TRBD1 (6 bases). The germline V and J ends were trimmed by 0 bases and 6 bases, with 14 bases remaining between them. The CDR3 loop spans 15 amino acids. DNA of the CDR3: TGTGCCAGCAGTTTAGCAGGGACACCATTTGATGGCTACACCTTC. It translates to CASSLAGTPFDGYTF.

The chain couples TRBV20-1 to TRBJ1-3; a possible D gene is TRBD1 (5 bases). The V gene lost 5 bases and the J gene lost 3 bases, with 8 bases spanning the gap. This CDR3 contains 12 residues. The germline V gene encodes CDR1 DFQATT and CDR2 SNEGSKA (reference sequence). The CDR3 bases are TGCAGTGCTGGGACGTTTGGAAACACCATATATTTT. Its translation: CSAGTFGNTIYF.

The chain carries TRBV29-1 and TRBJ2-1; TRBD1 matches 8 bases. Germline assignment: CDR1 SQVTM and CDR2 ANQGSEA. V lost 7 bases, J lost 7 bases, and 15 bases stayed unmatched. The CDR3 is 15 residues long. For the CDR3, the DNA is TGCAGCGCTGACAGATACCGACAGGGGAAGAATGAGCAGTTCTTC. Residues: CSADRYRQGKNEQFF.

This clonotype has only one observation. The chain couples TRBV7-2 to TRBJ2-7; tentative D call: TRBD2 (6 bases). Germline CDR1 and CDR2: SGHTA and FQGNSA. This CDR3 is 13 amino acids long. Trimming took off 5 bases at V and 9 bases at J, with 17 bases between the two ends. The CDR3 loop is CASSPQGAGGQYF. The CDR3 nucleotides are TGTGCCAGCAGCCCCCAGGGCGCCGGGGGGCAGTACTTC.

J is TRBJ2-3 and V is TRBV4-1; the D is unclear. Trimming took 1 base from V and 2 from J, leaving 10 bases between them. The CDR3 totals 15 residues. The germline gives CDR1 MGHRA, CDR2 YSYEKL. The CDR3 is CASSQGFQDTDTQYF. The DNA of the CDR3 is TGCGCCAGCAGCCAAGGATTTCAAGACACAGATACGCAGTATTTT.

The rearrangement uses TRBV20-1 and TRBJ1-2; D is unresolved. V lost 5 bases and J 2 bases, leaving 9 bases between the germline ends. CDR1 and CDR2 (germline): DFQATT, SNEGSKA (reference sequence). The CDR3 extends over 12 amino acids. The CDR3 sequence is CSAPSENYGYTF. The CDR3 DNA follows: TGCAGTGCTCCTTCAGAGAACTATGGCTACACCTTC.

The rearrangement links TRBV12-3 or TRBV12-4 to TRBJ1-1; D remains ambiguous. The CDR3 contains 11 residues. V was clipped by 8 bases and J by 2 bases, with 6 bases between them. The CDR3 coding sequence is TGTGCCAGCCTATTAAACACTGAAGCTTTCTTT. Its protein is CASLLNTEAFF.

J is TRBJ2-1 and V is TRBV24-1; D perhaps matches TRBD2 (6 bases). Germline lookup yields CDR1 KGHDR and CDR2 SFDVKD. This CDR3 has 15 residues. V was shortened by 3 bases and J by 10 bases, with 18 bases between the two germline ends. CDR3 amino acids: CATSDTRREPREQFF. CDR3 DNA sequence: TGTGCCACCAGTGATACCCGGAGGGAGCCAAGGGAGCAGTTCTTC.

The chain uses TRBV12-3 or TRBV12-4 and TRBJ2-5; TRBD1 matches at 9 bases. V trimming: 6 bases; J trimming: 5 bases; junction bases outside the gene matches: 16. CDR3 length: 17 amino acids. This CDR3 is CASSPPQPGQGYETQYF. CDR3 bases: TGTGCCAGCAGCCCTCCGCAGCCCGGACAGGGGTACGAGACCCAGTACTTC.

The CDR3 DNA sequence: TGTGCCTGGACCGCATCCGGACCAACCTACGAGCAGTACTTC. Translated, it gives CAWTASGPTYEQYF. The chain joins TRBV30 to TRBJ2-7, with no clear D. V lost 4 bases, J lost 2 bases, and 15 bases lay in between. This CDR3 region has 14 residues. Germline V lookup: CDR1 GTSNPN, CDR2 SVGIG (reference sequence).

This chain connects TRBV15 to TRBJ1-5; D may be TRBD1 (5 bases). CDR3 length: 16 amino acids. Germline lookup yields CDR1 LNHNV and CDR2 YYDKDF (reference sequence). The V gene lost 0 bases and the J gene lost 10 bases, with 19 bases spanning the gap. The CDR3 DNA reads TGTGCCACCAGCAGAGATCCCGACAGCGCGTTTAATCCCCAGCATTTT. It is translated as CATSRDPDSAFNPQHF.

The chain carries TRBV18 and TRBJ2-1; the match to TRBD1 covers 9 bases. The CDR3 spans 15 residues. CDR1 and CDR2 (germline): KGHSH, LQKENI. Unmatched junction bases numbered 11, after V lost 2 bases and J lost 12 bases. The CDR3 DNA reads TGTGCCAGCTCACCAAGGGGACAGGGTTTGTCGGTGCAGTTCTTC. As protein: CASSPRGQGLSVQFF.

The rearrangement joins TRBV7-2 to TRBJ1-2, with D possibly being TRBD1 (5 bases). V was cut by 1 base and J by 13 bases, with 13 bases left in between. The CDR3 covers 12 residues. Germline V gives CDR1 SGHTA, CDR2 FQGNSA. CDR3: CASSLGTGRSTF. CDR3 bases: TGTGCCAGCAGCTTAGGTACAGGCCGATCCACCTTC.

The genes are TRBV10-3 and TRBJ2-5; D is perhaps TRBD2 (6 bases). The CDR3 runs to 11 residues. Germline values: CDR1 ENHRY, CDR2 SYGVKD. Trimming left V 10 bases short and J 5 bases short, with 11 bases between. Written as DNA, the CDR3 is TGTGCCACCTCGGCGGGGGAGACCCAGTACTTC. Protein product: CATSAGETQYF.

The rearrangement joins TRBV5-4 to TRBJ2-5; unclear D gene. CDR3 length: 14 amino acids. Trimming stripped 0 bases from V and 2 bases from J, with 8 bases between. CDR1 and CDR2 from the germline V gene are SGHNT and YYREEE (reference sequence). This chain's CDR3 is CASSLEPEQETQYF. Written as DNA, the CDR3 is TGTGCCAGCAGCTTGGAGCCAGAACAAGAGACCCAGTACTTC.

V gene TRBV29-1 combines with J gene TRBJ1-3; D is possibly TRBD1 (5 bases). This CDR3 is 12 amino acids long. V lost 5 bases, J lost 4 bases, and 9 bases lay in between. CDR1 SQVTM and CDR2 ANQGSEA come from the germline V gene. DNA for the CDR3: TGCAGCGTTAGTGGGGCAGGAAACACCATATATTTT. It yields the protein CSVSGAGNTIYF.

The rearrangement joins TRBV28 to TRBJ2-5; D is perhaps TRBD1 (6 bases). The V end lost 6 bases, the J end lost 4 bases, and 15 bases lay between the germline ends. Germline assignment: CDR1 MDHEN and CDR2 SYDVKM. The CDR3 sequence is 14 residues long. CDR3 nucleotides: TGTGCCAGCAGCCCAGGACAGACCATAGAGACCCAGTACTTC. Protein sequence: CASSPGQTIETQYF. Full variable domain (rest looked up from reference TRBV28 and TRBJ2-5): DVKVTQSSRYLVKRTGEKVFLECVQDMDHENMFWYRQDPGLGLRLIYFSYDVKMKEKGDIPEGYSVSREKKERFSLILESASTNQTSMYLCASSPGQTIETQYFGPGTRLLVL.

J is TRBJ2-7 and V is TRBV5-1; D is undetermined. Per the germline V gene, CDR1 is SGHRS and CDR2 is YFSETQ. Trimming cost V 4 bases and J 5 bases, with 31 bases left between them. The CDR3 spans 19 residues. The CDR3 here is CASSQWDLSSRRAPHEQYF. In DNA, the CDR3 is TGCGCCAGCAGCCAATGGGATCTGTCTAGTCGACGTGCTCCGCACGAGCAGTACTTC.

The gene calls are TRBV6-5 and TRBJ2-5, with D perhaps TRBD1 or TRBD2 (5 bases each). This CDR3 has 14 amino acids. V lost 0 bases and J lost 7, with 12 bases in between. The germline V gene has CDR1 MNHEY and CDR2 SVGAGI. Written as DNA, the CDR3 is TGTGCCAGCAGTTACTCGGGGGTTCAGGGGACCCAGTACTTC. Translated: CASSYSGVQGTQYF.